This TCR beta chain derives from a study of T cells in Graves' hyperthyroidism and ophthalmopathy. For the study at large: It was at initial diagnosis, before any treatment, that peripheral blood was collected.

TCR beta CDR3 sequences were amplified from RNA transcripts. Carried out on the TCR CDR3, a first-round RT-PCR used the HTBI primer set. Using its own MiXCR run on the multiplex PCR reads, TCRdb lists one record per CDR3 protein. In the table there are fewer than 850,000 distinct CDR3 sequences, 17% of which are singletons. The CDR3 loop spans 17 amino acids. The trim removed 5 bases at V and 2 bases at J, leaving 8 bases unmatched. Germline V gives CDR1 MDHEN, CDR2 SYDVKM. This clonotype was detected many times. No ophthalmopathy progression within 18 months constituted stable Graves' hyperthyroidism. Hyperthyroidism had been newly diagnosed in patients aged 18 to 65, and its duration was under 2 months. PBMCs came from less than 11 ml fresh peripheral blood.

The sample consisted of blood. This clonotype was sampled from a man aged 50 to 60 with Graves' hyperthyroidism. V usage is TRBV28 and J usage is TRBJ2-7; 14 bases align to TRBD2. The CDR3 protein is CASSHTRLAGGAYEQYF. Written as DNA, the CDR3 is TGTGCCAGCAGTCACACCAGACTAGCGGGAGGGGCCTACGAGCAGTACTTC. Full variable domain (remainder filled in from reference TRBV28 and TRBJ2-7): DVKVTQSSRYLVKRTGEKVFLECVQDMDHENMFWYRQDPGLGLRLIYFSYDVKMKEKGDIPEGYSVSREKKERFSLILESASTNQTSMYLCASSHTRLAGGAYEQYFGPGTRLTVT.